The 6 T cell receptor beta chains below all came from one sample that was sequenced in a study of beta chain features in type 1 diabetes. Points from the study as a whole: TCRB CDR3s were moderately but significantly shorter in Type 1 diabetes patients in all four CD4+ subsets.

Expressed TCRB transcripts were sequenced after all isolated RNA was converted to cDNA. Clones were sequenced by immunoSEQ multiplex PCR, and TCRdb holds only the in-frame ones, with some missing. The sample includes 120,000 or so clones, 16% seen only once; the top ten take over 2%. Their antigens are not known. Sequenced input: central memory CD4+ T cells from blood. The origin of the receptors is a young man with type 1 diabetes.

Judged by abundance, this clone is medium-sized (0.01 to 0.1%). The V gene is TRBV7-9, the J gene TRBJ2-5; D is unclear. Trimming removed 3 bases at V and 5 bases at J, with 7 bases between. CDR1 is SEHNR, CDR2 FQNEAQ, per germline (reference sequence). This CDR3 region has 12 residues. The CDR3, as DNA: TGTGCCAGCAGCTTCATGCGGGAGACCCAGTACTTC. Its protein product is CASSFMRETQYF.

This clone was counted between two and nine times. CDR3 DNA sequence: TGTGCCAGCAGCGTAGACCCCTCCCCAGATACGCAGTATTTT. The encoded protein is CASSVDPSPDTQYF. The chain has TRBV9 and TRBJ2-3; D gene uncertain. CDR3 length equals 14 residues. The V end lost 0 bases, the J end lost 4 bases, and 9 bases lay between the germline ends. Germline CDR1 and CDR2: SGDLS and YYNGEE.

The chain links TRBV30 to TRBJ2-6; the D call may be TRBD1 or TRBD2 (5 bases each). V was shortened by 2 bases and J by 3 bases, with 8 bases between the two germline ends. The CDR3 contains 14 residues. Germline V lookup: CDR1 GTSNPN, CDR2 SVGIG (reference sequence). The CDR3 sequence is CAWSRGVGANVLTF. CDR3 bases: TGTGCCTGGAGTCGAGGGGTTGGGGCCAACGTCCTGACTTTC.

This clone has a handful of counts. V and J are TRBV6-5 and TRBJ1-1; TRBD1 aligns across 8 bases. Germline V gives CDR1 MNHEY, CDR2 SVGAGI. The J segment lost 4 bases and the V segment lost 2 bases, leaving 6 bases of the junction unmatched. The CDR3 spans 15 residues. The chain's CDR3 is CASSYTGGRGTEAFF. In DNA, the CDR3 is TGTGCCAGCAGTTACACAGGGGGTAGGGGCACTGAAGCTTTCTTT.

The table lists this clone with many counts. The chain combines TRBV7-2 with TRBJ2-3; D unresolved. Trimming pared 2 bases from V and 4 bases from J, leaving 4 bases between. There are 12 residues in the CDR3. Per the germline V gene, CDR1 is SGHTA and CDR2 is FQGNSA. CDR3 coding DNA: TGTGCCAGCAGCTTAATGGCAGATACGCAGTATTTT. It specifies CASSLMADTQYF. Complete variable domain (other parts from reference TRBV7-2 and TRBJ2-3): GAGVSQSPSNKVTEKGKDVELRCDPISGHTALYWYRQSLGQGLEFLIYFQGNSAPDKSGLPSDRFSAERTGGSVSTLTIQRTQQEDSAVYLCASSLMADTQYFGPGTRLTVL.

This clone was seen more than once but under ten times. The chain employs TRBV7-2 and TRBJ2-1; maybe TRBD2 (5 bases). The CDR3 is 14 residues long. CDR1 and CDR2 from the germline V gene are SGHTA and FQGNSA. Trimming shortened V by 8 bases and J by 5 bases, and 16 bases separated the two germline ends. DNA of the CDR3: TGTGCCAGCCTCCGCGGGCCGTGGGACAATGAGCAGTTCTTC. It is translated as CASLRGPWDNEQFF.